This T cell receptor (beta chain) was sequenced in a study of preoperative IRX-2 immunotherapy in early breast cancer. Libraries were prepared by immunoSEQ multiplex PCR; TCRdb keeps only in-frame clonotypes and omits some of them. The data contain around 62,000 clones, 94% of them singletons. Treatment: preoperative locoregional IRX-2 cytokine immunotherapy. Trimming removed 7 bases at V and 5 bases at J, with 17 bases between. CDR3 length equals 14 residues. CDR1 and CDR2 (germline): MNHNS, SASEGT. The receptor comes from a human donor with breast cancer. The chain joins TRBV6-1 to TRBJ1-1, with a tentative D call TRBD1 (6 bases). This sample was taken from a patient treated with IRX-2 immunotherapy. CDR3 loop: CASNAGARGTEAFF. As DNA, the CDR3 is TGTGCCAGCAACGCGGGGGCTAGGGGGACTGAAGCTTTCTTT.